This is a list of T cell receptor beta chains from one sample in a study of neurological immune-mediated disorders. TCRdb reprocessed the 5' RACE reads with MiXCR, giving one entry per CDR3 protein. The sample lists some 28,000 distinct CDR3 sequences; just over 6.5% were seen once. Sequenced input: PBMCs. Receptor source: a woman aged 45-65 years in good health. CDR3s leave out the opening cysteine and the closing phenylalanine or tryptophan.

TRBJ2-4	TRBV7-2	ASSLETNLNIQY
TRBJ2-1	TRBV7-2	ASSYRAGDEQF
TRBJ2-1	TRBV7-2	ASSRSLADPYNEQF
TRBJ2-3	TRBV24-1	ATSPGRDPDTQY
TRBJ2-3	TRBV9	ASSPRSSASTDTQY
TRBJ1-2	TRBV5-6	ASSGGDPFYGYT
TRBJ1-1	TRBV16	ASQSVNTEAF
TRBJ2-7	TRBV20-1	SARDLDRGSHEQY
TRBJ1-2	TRBV19	ASRRDSHLDYGYT
TRBJ2-2	TRBV7-2	ASSWTSGNTGELF
TRBJ1-1	TRBV30	AGNRGSTEAF
TRBJ1-1	TRBV3-1	ASSPIGGTEAF
TRBJ1-2	TRBV3-1	ASSLSGTVNYGYT
TRBJ1-1	TRBV20-1	SDGIPGQGLITEAF
TRBJ2-2	TRBV12-3/TRBV12-4	ASTRLAGGLTTGELF
TRBJ2-7	TRBV5-1	ASSGSGRAYEQY
TRBJ2-7	TRBV7-6	ASSSEGASTHSEQY
TRBJ1-1	TRBV6-5	ASSYDSRIEGMNTEAF
TRBJ1-1	TRBV7-9	ASSPANTEAF
TRBJ1-1	TRBV29-1	SLSRNTEAF
TRBJ2-7	TRBV9	ASSGTDYEQY
TRBJ1-2	TRBV29-1	SAGGEGYGYT
TRBJ1-1	TRBV7-2	ASSLKQGWAF
TRBJ2-2	TRBV7-9	ASPIGLAGNTGELF
TRBJ2-3	TRBV5-1	ASSWTGVSTDTQY
TRBJ2-2	TRBV12-3/TRBV12-4	ASSLNLANEGELF
TRBJ1-1	TRBV20-1	SARDLEGAGTEAF
TRBJ2-1	TRBV11-3	ASSPSGYDEQF
TRBJ2-3	TRBV7-2	ASSSLGGGTDTQY
TRBJ1-2	TRBV10-3	AISPGQGRYGYT
TRBJ2-7	TRBV20-1	SARDWQGSHEQY
TRBJ1-5	TRBV7-8	ASSLVGQGGNSNQPQH
TRBJ1-3	TRBV20-1	SASKANSGNTIY
TRBJ2-5	TRBV3-1	ASSQGSGDQY
TRBJ2-1	TRBV9	ASSVAPSGRAGEQF
TRBJ2-7	TRBV5-1	ASIGNGAYEQY
TRBJ2-7	TRBV7-2	ASSPTGGPYEQY
TRBJ2-7	TRBV7-9	ASGRTGSSEQY
TRBJ2-7	TRBV27	ASSLGPAAYEQY
TRBJ2-3	TRBV5-1	ASSSGTSGATQY
TRBJ1-2	TRBV6-5	ASSPVGGYGYT
TRBJ2-1	TRBV24-1	ATSDLSFGGSDEQF
TRBJ2-7	TRBV3-1	ATLDRETYEQY
TRBJ2-5	TRBV5-8	ASSLAGHQETQY
TRBJ2-1	TRBV18	ASSPPIVAYRF
TRBJ2-3	TRBV20-1	SARSPFRDNTDTQY
TRBJ1-2	TRBV18	ASSPGKEANYGYT
TRBJ2-7	TRBV12-3/TRBV12-4	ASSQGYEQY
TRBJ2-5	TRBV20-1	SARSRRHYETQY
TRBJ2-1	TRBV7-6	ASEGLDNEQF